Sequencing of this TCR beta chain was carried out in a study of beta chain features in type 1 diabetes. Findings and caveats of the study: Overrepresentation of cells with high TCR expression could result from cDNA sequencing. Whether TCRB rearrangement is influenced by HLA type was left unresolved in this analysis.

Sorting with CD45RO/CCR7/CD25/CD127/CD95/CD27 yielded naive, central memory, regulatory and stem-like memory CD4+ cells. This clone was picked up a small number of times. The antigen remains undetermined. The isolated RNA, all of it, was reverse transcribed, so expressed TCRB transcripts were what got sequenced. The method was immunoSEQ multiplex PCR; TCRdb's version includes in-frame clones alone and lacks a portion of them. The sample has approximately 380,000 clones, more than 13% seen once. Germline V CDR1 and CDR2: SGDLS, YYNGEE. The length of the CDR3 is 16 residues. V gave up 0 bases and J gave up 2 bases, with 13 bases separating them.

This receptor was taken from a woman younger than 30 in good health. V is TRBV9 and J is TRBJ2-3; D not resolved. Source material: naive CD4+ T cells from blood. The CDR3 DNA reads as TGTGCCAGCAGCGTAGTTGCGGTTACTAACACAGATACGCAGTATTTT. It translates to CASSVVAVTNTDTQYF.